This TCR beta chain was documented in a study of blood T cell repertoires in COVID-19 (dated by TCRdb to the early 2020s). With respect to the entire study: Samples from collaborators originated in the United States, Italy and Spain and spanned both the acute and convalescent phases of COVID-19. The prospective study material was composed of cDNA or gDNA derived from T cells, B-cell-depleted T cells, or PBMCs. Subjects who had been exposed to COVID-19, were actively infected with it, or had recovered from it provided the deeply sampled blood TCRbeta repertoires that made up the dataset. The repertoires were released in a freely available public database meant as a resource for research on the immune response to SARS-CoV-2. Samples were obtained from the ongoing ImmuneRACE study (first 160 participants) and from about 1,300 subjects provided by 6 global collaborators. Nearly every sample came with metadata listing a de-identified subject ID, COVID-19 status, age in years and sex. Where available, HLA class I and class II types were taken from metadata supplied by the sample provider and were not determined by assay-based typing. Results and caveats for the whole study, not just this receptor: How much clinical and demographic metadata was included differed by source and by participant, and the metadata was provided uncurated.

TCRbeta CDR3 regions were amplified from genomic DNA using the immunoSEQ Assay, a bias-controlled multiplex PCR. Turning to the authors' computational methods: The number of nucleated cells in each sample was estimated from the amplification of reference gene primers within the assay. To quantify the absolute abundance of each unique TCRbeta CDR3 rearrangement, sequence reads were collapsed and filtered. For each sample, productive Simpson clonality was calculated as the square root of Simpson's diversity index across productive rearrangements. Not all clones reach the TCRdb copy of this immuneACCESS table, which keeps in-frame sequences only. Checked studies attribute under half of the gap to unresolved V genes and leave the rest unexplained. For V, J and clone size, that table is used; D and trimming come from the DNA. The sample table holds 100,000 or so clones, of which just under 95% were seen once. The top ten constitute 5.7% of the sample.

Counted from cysteine to phenylalanine, this CDR3 has 16 amino acids. The only DNA kept is the CDR3, 48 bases in frame from the first base. Reading the germline V gene gives CDR1 SQVTM and CDR2 ANQGSEA. Compared with germline, V lacks 3 bases and J lacks 4 bases; bases without a gene match: 9. Turning to this clone: No cognate antigen has been identified for it. Base qualities are missing; no much larger clone stands one base away.

Each collaborating institution followed its own protocols to collect whole blood in K2EDTA tubes. For TCRbeta analysis, collaborators shipped samples in one of three forms: frozen whole blood, isolated PBMCs, or DNA extracted from either of those sample types. The sequence joins TRBV29-1 to TRBJ2-5, and TRBD2 aligns with 12 junction nucleotides. The TCR was taken from a man aged 70 or older with acute or convalescent COVID-19. The specimen was peripheral blood. The CDR3 here reads CSVERLAGELPETQYF. The bases read TGCAGCGTTGAGAGACTAGCGGGAGAGCTACCAGAGACCCAGTACTTC.